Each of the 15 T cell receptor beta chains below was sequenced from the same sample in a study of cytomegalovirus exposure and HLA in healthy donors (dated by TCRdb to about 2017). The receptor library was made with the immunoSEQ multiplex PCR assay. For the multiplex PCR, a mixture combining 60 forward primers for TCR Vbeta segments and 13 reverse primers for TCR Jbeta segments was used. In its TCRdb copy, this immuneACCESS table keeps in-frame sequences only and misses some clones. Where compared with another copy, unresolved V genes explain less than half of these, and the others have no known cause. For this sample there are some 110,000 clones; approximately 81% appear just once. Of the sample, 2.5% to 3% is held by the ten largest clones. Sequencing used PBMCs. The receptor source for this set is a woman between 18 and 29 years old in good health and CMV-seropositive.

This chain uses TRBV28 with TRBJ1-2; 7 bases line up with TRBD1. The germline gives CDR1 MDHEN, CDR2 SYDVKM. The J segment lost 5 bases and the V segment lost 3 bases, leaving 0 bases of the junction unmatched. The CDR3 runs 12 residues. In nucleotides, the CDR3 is TGTGCCAGCAGTTTGACAGGGTATGGCTACACCTTC. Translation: CASSLTGYGYTF.

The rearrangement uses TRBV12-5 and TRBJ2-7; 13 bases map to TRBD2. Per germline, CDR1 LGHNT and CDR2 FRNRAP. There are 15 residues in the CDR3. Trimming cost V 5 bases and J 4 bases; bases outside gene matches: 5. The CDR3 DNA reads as TGTGCTAGTGGTCCCGGACTAGCGGGAGCGTACGAGCAGTACTTC. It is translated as CASGPGLAGAYEQYF.

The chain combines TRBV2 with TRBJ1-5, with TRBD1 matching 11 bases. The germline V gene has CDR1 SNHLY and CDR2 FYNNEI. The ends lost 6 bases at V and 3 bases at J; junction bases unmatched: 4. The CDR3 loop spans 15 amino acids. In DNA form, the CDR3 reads TGTGCCAGCAGCCTGGACAGGGGGCACAATCAGCCCCAGCATTTT. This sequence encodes CASSLDRGHNQPQHF.

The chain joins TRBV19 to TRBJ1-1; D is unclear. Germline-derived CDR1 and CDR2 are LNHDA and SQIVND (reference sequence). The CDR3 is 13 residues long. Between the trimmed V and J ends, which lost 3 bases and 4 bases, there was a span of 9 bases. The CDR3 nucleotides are TGTGCCAGTAGTATGGACCGGGGCACTGAAGCTTTCTTT. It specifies CASSMDRGTEAFF.

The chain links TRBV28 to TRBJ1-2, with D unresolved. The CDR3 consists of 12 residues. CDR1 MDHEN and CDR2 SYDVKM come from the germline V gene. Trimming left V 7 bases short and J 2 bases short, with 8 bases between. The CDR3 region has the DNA TGTGCCAGCACTCAACAGAACTATGGCTACACCTTC. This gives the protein CASTQQNYGYTF.

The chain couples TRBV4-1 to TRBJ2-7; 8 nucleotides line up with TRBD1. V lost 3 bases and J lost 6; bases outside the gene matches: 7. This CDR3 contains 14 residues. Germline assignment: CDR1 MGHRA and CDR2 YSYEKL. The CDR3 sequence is CASSHSGDRGEQYF. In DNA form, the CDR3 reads TGCGCCAGCAGCCACTCAGGAGACAGGGGCGAGCAGTACTTC.

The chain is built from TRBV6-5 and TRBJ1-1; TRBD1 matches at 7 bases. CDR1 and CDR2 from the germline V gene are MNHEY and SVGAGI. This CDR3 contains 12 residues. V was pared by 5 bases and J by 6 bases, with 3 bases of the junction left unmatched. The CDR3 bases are TGTGCCAGCAGTCAAGGGACAGCTGAAGCTTTCTTT. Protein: CASSQGTAEAFF.

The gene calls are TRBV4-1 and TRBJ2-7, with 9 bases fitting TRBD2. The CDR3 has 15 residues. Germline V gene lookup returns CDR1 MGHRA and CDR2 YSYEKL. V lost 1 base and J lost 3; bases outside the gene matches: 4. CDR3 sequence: CASSQGRREGYEQYF. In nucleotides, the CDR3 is TGCGCCAGCAGCCAAGGTCGGCGGGAGGGCTACGAGCAGTACTTC.

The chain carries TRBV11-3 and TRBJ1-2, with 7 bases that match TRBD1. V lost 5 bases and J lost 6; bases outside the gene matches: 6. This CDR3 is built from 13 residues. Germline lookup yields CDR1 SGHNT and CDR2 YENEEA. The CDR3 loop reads CASSVSGTDGYTF. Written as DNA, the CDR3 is TGTGCCAGCAGCGTATCCGGGACAGATGGCTACACCTTC.

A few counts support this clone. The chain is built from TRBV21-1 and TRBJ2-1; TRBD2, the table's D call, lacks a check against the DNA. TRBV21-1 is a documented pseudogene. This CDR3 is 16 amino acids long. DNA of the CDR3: TGTGCCAGCAGCACAGGGACTAGCGGGAGCTACAATGAGCAGTTCTTC. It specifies CASSTGTSGSYNEQFF.

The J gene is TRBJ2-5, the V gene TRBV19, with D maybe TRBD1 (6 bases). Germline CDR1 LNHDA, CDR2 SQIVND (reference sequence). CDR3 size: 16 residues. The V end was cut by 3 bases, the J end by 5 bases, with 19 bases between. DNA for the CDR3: TGTGCCAGTAGTATGAACAGGGACGCTACCGGGGAGACCCAGTACTTC. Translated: CASSMNRDATGETQYF.

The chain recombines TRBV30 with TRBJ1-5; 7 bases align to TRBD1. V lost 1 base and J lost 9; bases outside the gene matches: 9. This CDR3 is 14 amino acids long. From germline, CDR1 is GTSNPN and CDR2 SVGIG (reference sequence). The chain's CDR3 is CAWSGNRGNGPQHF. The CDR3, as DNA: TGTGCCTGGAGTGGGAACAGGGGTAACGGGCCCCAGCATTTT.

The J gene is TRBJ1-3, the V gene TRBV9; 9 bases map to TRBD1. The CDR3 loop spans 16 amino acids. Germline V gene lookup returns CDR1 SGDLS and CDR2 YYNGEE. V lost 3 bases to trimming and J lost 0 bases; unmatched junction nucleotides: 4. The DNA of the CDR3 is TGTGCCAGCAGCGCAGAGACAGGGGGCTCTGGAAACACCATATATTTT. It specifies CASSAETGGSGNTIYF.

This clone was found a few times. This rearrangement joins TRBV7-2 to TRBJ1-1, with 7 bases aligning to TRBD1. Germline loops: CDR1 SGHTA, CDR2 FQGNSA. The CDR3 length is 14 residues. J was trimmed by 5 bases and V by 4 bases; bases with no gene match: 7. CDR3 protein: CASSSDRTITEAFF. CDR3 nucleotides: TGTGCCAGCAGCTCGGACAGGACTATTACTGAAGCTTTCTTT.

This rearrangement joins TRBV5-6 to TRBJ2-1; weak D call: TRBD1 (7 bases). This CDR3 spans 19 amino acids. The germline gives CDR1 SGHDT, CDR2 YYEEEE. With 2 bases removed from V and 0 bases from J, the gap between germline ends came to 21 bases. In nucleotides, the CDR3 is TGTGCCAGCAGCTTTACCACTTCGACAGGGAGGAGCTCCTACAATGAGCAGTTCTTC. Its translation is CASSFTTSTGRSSYNEQFF.